The 17 T cell receptor beta chains presented below share a single source sample, sequenced in a study of identical twins. MiXCR, applied by TCRdb to the 5' RACE reads, yields one record per CDR3 protein. The sample has about 530,000 distinct CDR3 sequences, under 25% seen once. The same sample was also studied in work on yellow fever vaccine responses in identical twins.

What was sequenced was CD4+ T cells sorted from blood. These receptors originate from a woman younger than 30 in good health.

J is TRBJ1-1 and V is TRBV5-1; D call uncertain. The length of the CDR3 is 13 residues. Per the germline V gene, CDR1 is SGHRS and CDR2 is YFSETQ. The V end was cut by 4 bases, the J end by 2 bases, with 9 bases between. The CDR3 coding sequence is TGCGCCAGCAGCCTAAACAGTAACACTGAAGCTTTCTTT. This sequence encodes CASSLNSNTEAFF.

V and J are TRBV3-1 and TRBJ2-2, with TRBD1 matching over 7 bases. Per the germline V gene, CDR1 is LGHDT and CDR2 is YNNKEL (reference sequence). V shed 4 bases, J shed 5 bases, and the junction held 1 base outside the gene matches. CDR3 length equals 13 residues. CDR3 in amino acids: CASSRGQTGELFF. CDR3 sequence (DNA): TGTGCCAGCAGCCGGGGACAGACCGGGGAGCTGTTTTTT.

A single count supports this clonotype. The chain combines TRBV24-1 with TRBJ2-1, with 7 positions matching TRBD1. The germline V gene encodes CDR1 KGHDR and CDR2 SFDVKD. The V and J ends lost 2 bases and 2 bases, in that order; junction bases with no gene match: 2. This CDR3 has 15 amino acids. In nucleotides, the CDR3 is TGTGCCACCAGTGATTGGCAGGGGGCCTACAATGAGCAGTTCTTC. Its protein product is CATSDWQGAYNEQFF.

The V and J genes are TRBV29-1 and TRBJ1-4; D gene ambiguous. Between the trimmed V and J ends, which lost 3 bases and 7 bases, there was a span of 12 bases. The germline CDR1 and CDR2 sequences are SQVTM and ANQGSEA. There are 13 residues in the CDR3. The DNA of the CDR3 is TGCAGCGTTGAGTGGGGTAGAGGTGAAAAACTGTTTTTT. It specifies CSVEWGRGEKLFF. The full variable domain, completed using reference TRBV29-1 and TRBJ1-4, is SAVISQKPSRDICQRGTSLTIQCQVDSQVTMMFWYRQQPGQSLTLIATANQGSEATYESGFVIDKFPISRPNLTFSTLTVSNMSPEDSSIYLCSVEWGRGEKLFFGSGTQLSVL.

This clonotype was recorded a few times. This chain joins TRBV20-1 and TRBJ2-1; TRBD2 agrees at 16 bases. Trimming cost V 5 bases and J 0 bases; bases outside gene matches: 10. This CDR3 has 19 residues. From germline, CDR1 is DFQATT and CDR2 SNEGSKA (reference sequence). The DNA of the CDR3 is TGCAGTGCTGGGGGACTAGCGGGAGGGCCGAGAAGCTCCTACAATGAGCAGTTCTTC. As protein: CSAGGLAGGPRSSYNEQFF.

This clonotype turned up a few times. This sequence joins TRBV2 and TRBJ2-4; weak D call: TRBD2 (6 bases). Germline loops: CDR1 SNHLY, CDR2 FYNNEI. V was shortened by 10 bases and J by 2 bases, with 18 bases between the two germline ends. CDR3 length: 15 amino acids. The CDR3 protein is CATRQRASPKNIQYF. CDR3 in DNA: TGTGCCACCAGACAGCGGGCCTCACCCAAAAACATTCAGTACTTC.

This sequence joins TRBV6-1 and TRBJ1-5, with 9 bases lining up with TRBD1. The CDR3 consists of 15 residues. CDR1 MNHNS and CDR2 SASEGT come from the germline V gene. After removal of 6 bases from V and 4 bases from J, the junction contained 7 bases not matched to a gene. The CDR3 DNA is TGTGCCAGCAGCCGGGACAGGGTGATGAATCAGCCCCAGCATTTT. As protein: CASSRDRVMNQPQHF.

The gene calls are TRBV6-5 and TRBJ1-1; D is unclear. CDR1 MNHEY and CDR2 SVGAGI come from the germline V gene. This CDR3 contains 12 residues. Trimming removed 11 bases at V and 1 base at J, with 11 bases between. The CDR3 DNA is TGTGCCGCCCGCCCCCGGAACACTGAAGCTTTCTTT. Translated: CAARPRNTEAFF.

This chain joins TRBV3-1 and TRBJ2-2, with D possibly TRBD2 on 5 matching bases. This CDR3 contains 15 residues. The germline CDR1 and CDR2 sequences are LGHDT and YNNKEL (reference sequence). V lost 0 bases and J lost 4, with 9 bases in between. The CDR3 coding sequence is TGTGCCAGCAGCCAAGAGAGGGTTCCCACCGGGGAGCTGTTTTTT. Encoded protein: CASSQERVPTGELFF.

This chain links TRBV24-1 with TRBJ2-7, with TRBD1 identical over 9 bases. The length of the CDR3 is 14 residues. The V and J ends lost 4 bases and 5 bases, in that order; junction bases with no gene match: 5. Germline V gene lookup returns CDR1 KGHDR and CDR2 SFDVKD. The CDR3 spells CATSEPGTGNEQYF. In DNA form, the CDR3 reads TGTGCCACCAGTGAGCCCGGGACAGGGAACGAGCAGTACTTC.

The chain couples TRBV7-7 to TRBJ2-2, with D possibly being TRBD1 (6 bases). Trimming took 5 bases from V and 4 from J, leaving 14 bases between them. There are 15 residues in the CDR3. CDR1 is SSHAT, CDR2 FNYEAQ, per germline (reference sequence). The CDR3 DNA reads as TGTGCCAGCAGCCTACAAGGGGGAGTCACCGGGGAGCTGTTTTTT. Protein: CASSLQGGVTGELFF.

This chain connects TRBV24-1 to TRBJ2-1, with D maybe TRBD2 (6 bases). This CDR3 spans 13 amino acids. Germline loops: CDR1 KGHDR, CDR2 SFDVKD. Trimming cost V 5 bases and J 4 bases, with 8 bases left between them. CDR3 bases: TGTGCCACCAGTGCGGGACTTTACAATGAGCAGTTCTTC. It yields the protein CATSAGLYNEQFF.

V gene TRBV7-6 combines with J gene TRBJ2-1; 13 bases match TRBD2. With V trimmed by 1 base and J by 0 bases, 3 bases remained unmatched. This CDR3 has 18 residues. CDR1 and CDR2 from the germline V gene are SGHVS and FNYEAQ. CDR3 DNA: TGTGCCAGCAGCTTAGGACTAGCGGGGGGACGCTCCTACAATGAGCAGTTCTTC. Translated, it gives CASSLGLAGGRSYNEQFF.

The chain combines TRBV5-1 with TRBJ2-3; 9 nucleotides agree with TRBD2. Germline CDR1 and CDR2: SGHRS and YFSETQ. The CDR3 runs to 16 residues. Trimming took 1 base from V and 4 from J; bases not matched to a gene: 7. CDR3 sequence: CASSLLSGGQSDTQYF. CDR3 DNA sequence: TGCGCCAGCAGCTTGTTGAGCGGGGGGCAATCAGATACGCAGTATTTT.

V usage is TRBV6-1 and J usage is TRBJ2-3, with 8 bases that match TRBD2. The length of the CDR3 is 17 residues. V was clipped by 5 bases and J by 0 bases; unmatched bases: 10. Looked up from germline, CDR1 is MNHNS and CDR2 is SASEGT. The CDR3 protein is CASSPVQAGASTDTQYF. CDR3 nucleotides: TGTGCCAGCAGTCCGGTGCAAGCGGGGGCTAGCACAGATACGCAGTATTTT.

This sequence joins TRBV20-1 and TRBJ2-1, with TRBD2 matching 11 bases. V lost 5 bases to trimming and J lost 7 bases; unmatched junction nucleotides: 13. Germline V CDR1 and CDR2: DFQATT, SNEGSKA (reference sequence). The CDR3 spans 16 residues. The CDR3 nucleotides read TGCAGTGCTGTACAGACTAGCGGGGCCATGGGGAATGAGCAGTTCTTC. Translating it yields CSAVQTSGAMGNEQFF.

This clonotype was seen a handful of times. The chain is built from TRBV15 and TRBJ1-2, with 11 positions matching TRBD1. Germline V CDR1 and CDR2: LNHNV, YYDKDF (reference sequence). The CDR3 spans 16 residues. V was pared by 0 bases and J by 7 bases, with 7 bases of the junction left unmatched. The CDR3 loop is CATSRDLAGTGGGYTF. CDR3 nucleotides: TGTGCCACCAGCAGAGATCTGGCCGGGACAGGGGGTGGCTACACCTTC. Variable domain in full (rest from reference TRBV15 and TRBJ1-2): DAMVIQNPRYQVTQFGKPVTLSCSQTLNHNVMYWYQQKSSQAPKLLFHYYDKDFNNEADTPDNFQSRRPNTSFCFLDIRSPGLGDTAMYLCATSRDLAGTGGGYTFGSGTRLTVV.